This T cell receptor (beta chain) was observed in a study of graft-versus-host responses after intestinal transplantation. Repertoires were generated with immunoSEQ multiplex PCR, while TCRdb's copy carries only in-frame clones and drops some. The data contain about 14,000 clones, 30% to 40% of them singletons. V was shortened by 5 bases and J by 6 bases, with 10 bases between the two germline ends. This CDR3 has 12 residues. Looked up from germline, CDR1 is SEHNR and CDR2 is FQNEAQ (reference sequence). This clone was seen a few times. Sequencing used alloreactive CD4+ T cells from a mixed lymphocyte reaction culture, obtained before intestinal transplant. Noted subset: CFSE-low proliferating T cells sorted from roughly six-day pre-transplant mixed lymphocyte reaction (GvH or HvG direction). The chain couples TRBV7-9 to TRBJ1-1, with D tentatively TRBD1 (6 bases). This clonotype was sampled from a human patient who received an intestinal transplant. The CDR3 DNA is TGTGCCAGCAGCCCTAGACAGGCTGAAGCTTTCTTT. Translated, it gives CASSPRQAEAFF. The full variable domain, completed using reference TRBV7-9 and TRBJ1-1, is DTGVSQNPRHKITKRGQNVTFRCDPISEHNRLYWYRQTLGQGPEFLTYFQNEAQLEKSRLLSDRFSAERPKGSFSTLEIQRTEQGDSAMYLCASSPRQAEAFFGQGTRLTVV.